Listed below are T cell receptor beta chains from one sample, sequenced in a study of post-analysis software for immune sequencing data. Using its own MiXCR run on the PCR reads, TCRdb lists one record per CDR3 protein. The sample lists roughly 800,000 distinct CDR3 sequences; about 43% were seen once. Sequenced: blood. The receptor source for this set is a girl aged 5-17 years with multiple sclerosis. The CDR3 runs from the conserved cysteine through the conserved F or W. Fields, in order: D gene, J gene, V gene, clone size, CDR3 protein, CDR3 DNA. D genes are given only for firm matches. Clone size is stated in some rows and not others, as once, few, many or a class when expanded.

d_call: TRBD1
j_call: TRBJ2-5
v_call: TRBV5-1
clone_size: .
cdr3_aa: CASSLGGRGRGETQYF
cdr3_nt: TGCGCCAGCAGCTTGGGCGGCAGGGGGCGCGGAGAGACCCAGTACTTC

d_call: .
j_call: TRBJ2-3
v_call: TRBV4-1
clone_size: once
cdr3_aa: CASSHVDQPDTRYF
cdr3_nt: TGCGCCAGCAGCCATGTTGACCAGCCAGATACGCGGTATTTT

d_call: .
j_call: TRBJ2-6
v_call: TRBV10-3
clone_size: few
cdr3_aa: CAISRGDTGSGANVLTF
cdr3_nt: TGTGCCATCAGCAGGGGCGATACGGGCTCTGGGGCCAACGTCCTGACTTTC

d_call: .
j_call: TRBJ1-4
v_call: TRBV18
clone_size: .
cdr3_aa: CASSPAGTNEKLFF
cdr3_nt: TGTGCCAGCTCACCAGCCGGGACTAATGAAAAACTGTTTTTT

d_call: .
j_call: TRBJ2-1
v_call: TRBV27
clone_size: few
cdr3_aa: CASSFTVPYNEQFF
cdr3_nt: TGTGCCAGCAGTTTCACCGTCCCCTACAATGAGCAGTTCTTC

d_call: .
j_call: TRBJ1-1
v_call: TRBV7-2
clone_size: .
cdr3_aa: CASSFGGYTEAFF
cdr3_nt: TGTGCCAGCAGCTTCGGAGGGTACACTGAAGCTTTCTTT

d_call: .
j_call: TRBJ2-7
v_call: TRBV7-9
clone_size: .
cdr3_aa: CASSLAYRERNYEQYF
cdr3_nt: TGTGCCAGCAGCTTAGCGTACCGGGAGAGGAATTACGAGCAGTACTTC

d_call: TRBD1
j_call: TRBJ2-3
v_call: TRBV12-3/TRBV12-4
clone_size: once
cdr3_aa: CASRGTGQGDTQYF
cdr3_nt: TGTGCCAGCAGAGGGACAGGGCAAGGAGATACGCAGTATTTT

d_call: TRBD2
j_call: TRBJ2-1
v_call: TRBV6-6
clone_size: once
cdr3_aa: CASTISGGGREQFF
cdr3_nt: TGTGCCAGCACTATAAGTGGGGGAGGGCGCGAGCAGTTCTTC

d_call: .
j_call: TRBJ2-7
v_call: TRBV15
clone_size: .
cdr3_aa: CATSRDGPYEQYF
cdr3_nt: TGTGCCACCAGCCGGGACGGACCCTACGAGCAGTACTTC

d_call: TRBD1
j_call: TRBJ1-4
v_call: TRBV5-1
clone_size: .
cdr3_aa: CASRLAPGQGWEKLFF
cdr3_nt: TGCGCCAGCAGACTCGCTCCGGGACAGGGTTGGGAAAAACTGTTTTTT

d_call: .
j_call: TRBJ2-6
v_call: TRBV9
clone_size: once
cdr3_aa: CASSVFSGANVLTF
cdr3_nt: TGTGCCAGCAGCGTTTTCTCTGGGGCCAACGTCCTGACTTTC

d_call: TRBD1
j_call: TRBJ2-5
v_call: TRBV29-1
clone_size: few
cdr3_aa: CSVAGGQGVGETQYF
cdr3_nt: TGCAGCGTTGCTGGGGGACAGGGGGTTGGAGAGACCCAGTACTTC

d_call: TRBD2
j_call: TRBJ2-7
v_call: TRBV27
clone_size: .
cdr3_aa: CASSLVGGSRNEQYF
cdr3_nt: TGTGCCAGCAGTTTGGTCGGCGGGAGTCGAAACGAGCAGTACTTC

d_call: .
j_call: TRBJ2-1
v_call: TRBV7-6
clone_size: .
cdr3_aa: CASSLRPGANEQFF
cdr3_nt: TGTGCCAGCAGCTTACGTCCGGGAGCCAATGAGCAGTTCTTC

d_call: .
j_call: TRBJ1-5
v_call: TRBV20-1
clone_size: few
cdr3_aa: CSARIAGQPQHF
cdr3_nt: TGCAGTGCTAGAATCGCGGGTCAGCCCCAGCATTTT

d_call: TRBD2
j_call: TRBJ2-7
v_call: TRBV6-1
clone_size: few
cdr3_aa: CASSEPPAGGPYEQYF
cdr3_nt: TGTGCCAGCAGTGAACCTCCAGCGGGAGGGCCTTACGAGCAGTACTTC

d_call: TRBD2
j_call: TRBJ2-3
v_call: TRBV28
clone_size: few
cdr3_aa: CASSSLRGGLAEDTQYF
cdr3_nt: TGTGCCAGCAGTTCCCTCCGGGGGGGACTAGCTGAGGATACGCAGTATTTT

d_call: .
j_call: TRBJ1-4
v_call: TRBV2
clone_size: .
cdr3_aa: CASSENLGTNEKLFF
cdr3_nt: TGTGCCAGCAGTGAGAACTTGGGGACTAATGAAAAACTGTTTTTT

d_call: .
j_call: TRBJ1-2
v_call: TRBV12-3/TRBV12-4
clone_size: .
cdr3_aa: CASSTGTEANYGYTF
cdr3_nt: TGTGCCAGCAGTACAGGGACGGAAGCTAACTATGGCTACACCTTC

d_call: TRBD2
j_call: TRBJ2-1
v_call: TRBV7-9
clone_size: .
cdr3_aa: CAIQLIAAGGPNEQFF
cdr3_nt: TGTGCCATCCAGCTTATAGCAGCGGGAGGGCCCAATGAGCAGTTCTTC

d_call: TRBD2
j_call: TRBJ2-1
v_call: TRBV6-2/TRBV6-3
clone_size: .
cdr3_aa: CASSYGVLGGRAYNEQFF
cdr3_nt: TGTGCCAGCAGTTACGGAGTCTTAGGCGGGAGGGCCTACAATGAGCAGTTCTTC

d_call: .
j_call: TRBJ2-1
v_call: TRBV20-1
clone_size: .
cdr3_aa: CSAGVYRASAYNEQFF
cdr3_nt: TGCAGTGCTGGAGTATATAGGGCTAGCGCGTACAATGAGCAGTTCTTC

d_call: .
j_call: TRBJ2-1
v_call: TRBV27
clone_size: .
cdr3_aa: CASSRQSGLANEQFF
cdr3_nt: TGTGCCAGCAGTCGCCAATCAGGGCTCGCTAATGAGCAGTTCTTC

d_call: .
j_call: TRBJ1-5
v_call: TRBV10-3
clone_size: .
cdr3_aa: CAIRAGDPNQPQHF
cdr3_nt: TGTGCCATCAGGGCTGGGGACCCGAATCAGCCCCAGCATTTT

d_call: .
j_call: TRBJ2-1
v_call: TRBV20-1
clone_size: .
cdr3_aa: CSARDGRSYEQFF
cdr3_nt: TGCAGTGCTAGAGACGGTCGTTCCTACGAGCAGTTCTTC

d_call: TRBD2
j_call: TRBJ2-3
v_call: TRBV12-3/TRBV12-4
clone_size: few
cdr3_aa: CASSPSRLAGGWDTQYF
cdr3_nt: TGTGCCAGCAGTCCCTCCCGACTAGCGGGAGGGTGGGATACGCAGTATTTT

d_call: .
j_call: TRBJ2-3
v_call: TRBV7-2
clone_size: few
cdr3_aa: CASSLGTGWGDTQYF
cdr3_nt: TGTGCCAGCAGCTTGGGGACGGGTTGGGGAGATACGCAGTATTTT

d_call: TRBD2
j_call: TRBJ2-1
v_call: TRBV14
clone_size: few
cdr3_aa: CASSPRLAGSEQFF
cdr3_nt: TGTGCCAGCAGCCCTCGACTAGCGGGTAGTGAGCAGTTCTTC

d_call: TRBD2
j_call: TRBJ2-4
v_call: TRBV12-5
clone_size: .
cdr3_aa: CASGLSVAGEVVQYF
cdr3_nt: TGTGCTAGTGGTTTGTCGGTAGCGGGAGAGGTGGTTCAGTACTTC

d_call: .
j_call: TRBJ2-1
v_call: TRBV29-1
clone_size: .
cdr3_aa: CSVVGHPGPFF
cdr3_nt: TGCAGCGTTGTCGGCCATCCGGGACCGTTCTTC

d_call: .
j_call: TRBJ2-5
v_call: TRBV12-3/TRBV12-4
clone_size: many
cdr3_aa: CASSPLRETQYF
cdr3_nt: TGTGCCAGCAGCCCACTTAGGGAGACCCAGTACTTC

d_call: .
j_call: TRBJ2-7
v_call: TRBV20-1
clone_size: .
cdr3_aa: CSALDSSNAASYEQYF
cdr3_nt: TGCAGTGCTCTTGACTCCTCGAACGCCGCCTCCTACGAGCAGTACTTC

d_call: TRBD2
j_call: TRBJ2-5
v_call: TRBV7-9
clone_size: .
cdr3_aa: CASSSATGLGREETQYF
cdr3_nt: TGTGCCAGCAGCTCGGCGACGGGACTAGGCAGAGAAGAGACCCAGTACTTC

d_call: .
j_call: TRBJ1-2
v_call: TRBV9
clone_size: .
cdr3_aa: CASSGLGGGRNYGYTF
cdr3_nt: TGTGCCAGCAGCGGGCTGGGGGGCGGACGTAACTATGGCTACACCTTC